The 23 T cell receptor beta chains below were found in one sample sequenced in a study of hypomethylating agent response in myelodysplastic syndrome. Some clones are missing from TCRdb's copy, which holds only in-frame ones; the method was immunoSEQ multiplex PCR. The sample yields under 5,500 clones, approximately 91% seen once. The source was bone marrow, collected before or after starting hypomethylating agent treatment for myelodysplastic syndrome (not recorded which). These receptors came from a human donor with myelodysplastic syndrome.

The chain combines TRBV9 with TRBJ1-1; weak D call: TRBD1 (6 bases). The CDR3 spans 16 residues. CDR1 and CDR2 from the germline V gene are SGDLS and YYNGEE. Trimming pared 0 bases from V and 6 bases from J, leaving 18 bases between. The CDR3 reads CASSVGLQGTGAEAFF. The CDR3 DNA reads as TGTGCCAGCAGCGTAGGACTTCAGGGGACGGGGGCTGAAGCTTTCTTT.

The rearrangement links TRBV7-9 to TRBJ1-5; D remains ambiguous. Germline CDR1 is SEHNR and CDR2 is FQNEAQ (reference sequence). The CDR3 is 17 amino acids. The V end was cut by 1 base, the J end by 5 bases, with 18 bases between. This chain's CDR3 is CASSLGMSAGWYQPQHF. The CDR3, as DNA: TGTGCCAGCAGCTTAGGAATGAGTGCGGGGTGGTATCAGCCCCAGCATTTT.

The rearrangement joins TRBV2 to TRBJ1-5; D call uncertain. This CDR3 is 14 amino acids long. V lost 8 bases and J 3 bases, leaving 14 bases between the germline ends. Germline V gene sequence: CDR1 SNHLY, CDR2 FYNNEI. This chain's CDR3 is CASRVGPANQPQHF. The CDR3 nucleotides are TGTGCCAGCCGTGTCGGACCCGCCAATCAGCCCCAGCATTTT.

This chain uses TRBV30 with TRBJ1-1; 7 nucleotides align to TRBD1. The ends lost 3 bases at V and 0 bases at J; junction bases unmatched: 4. The CDR3 loop spans 14 amino acids. Germline V gives CDR1 GTSNPN, CDR2 SVGIG (reference sequence). The CDR3: CAWRKTGLNTEAFF. For the CDR3, the DNA is TGTGCCTGGAGAAAGACAGGGCTGAACACTGAAGCTTTCTTT.

The chain couples TRBV11-2 to TRBJ1-4, with a possible D match to TRBD1 (5 bases). V lost 1 base and J 5 bases, leaving 8 bases between the germline ends. The length of the CDR3 is 14 residues. The germline V gene has CDR1 SGHAT and CDR2 FQNNGV. CDR3 nucleotides: TGTGCCAGCAGCTTAGTGGGGGGGAATGAAAAACTGTTTTTT. Protein sequence: CASSLVGGNEKLFF. Looking up the rest from reference TRBV11-2 and TRBJ1-4 gives the full variable domain: EAGVAQSPRYKIIEKRQSVAFWCNPISGHATLYWYQQILGQGPKLLIQFQNNGVVDDSQLPKDRFSAERLKGVDSTLKIQPAKLEDSAVYLCASSLVGGNEKLFFGSGTQLSVL.

A few counts support this clone. This chain uses TRBV2 with TRBJ1-5; D gene uncertain. Germline loops: CDR1 SNHLY, CDR2 FYNNEI. The CDR3 totals 13 residues. V lost 5 bases to trimming and J lost 2 bases, with 7 bases between them. CDR3 sequence reads: CASSTDGNQPQHF. The CDR3 region has the DNA TGTGCCAGCAGTACAGATGGCAATCAGCCCCAGCATTTT.

The V and J genes are TRBV5-1 and TRBJ1-1; possibly TRBD1 for D (6 bases). Trimming left V 4 bases short and J 1 base short, with 11 bases between. Germline V gene lookup returns CDR1 SGHRS and CDR2 YFSETQ. The CDR3 totals 14 residues. This CDR3 is CASSRGHRNTEAFF. The DNA for the CDR3 is TGCGCCAGCAGCAGGGGACATCGGAACACTGAAGCTTTCTTT.

V gene TRBV27 combines with J gene TRBJ2-7, with D possibly being TRBD2 (5 bases). The CDR3 is 14 residues long. Trimming pared 5 bases from V and 2 bases from J, leaving 13 bases between. The germline V gene has CDR1 MNHEY and CDR2 SMNVEV (reference sequence). The CDR3 is CASSLGRGPYEQYF. CDR3 DNA sequence: TGTGCCAGCAGTCTCGGACGGGGTCCCTACGAGCAGTACTTC.

The rearrangement uses TRBV5-1 and TRBJ1-4; unclear D gene. V was trimmed by 5 bases and J by 6 bases, leaving 14 bases between them. The CDR3 spans 14 residues. Germline V gives CDR1 SGHRS, CDR2 YFSETQ. The CDR3 nucleotides are TGCGCCAGCAGATCGGACCCAGGATATGAAAAACTGTTTTTT. Amino acids: CASRSDPGYEKLFF.

The rearrangement uses TRBV6-1 and TRBJ1-5; unclear D gene. The V and J ends lost 1 base and 0 bases respectively, with 13 bases between them. Per germline, CDR1 MNHNS and CDR2 SASEGT. This CDR3 has 17 amino acids. CDR3 in DNA: TGTGCCAGCAGTGAAGTTTTCGCACTGACTAGCAATCAGCCCCAGCATTTT. It yields the protein CASSEVFALTSNQPQHF.

The chain combines TRBV7-8 with TRBJ1-6; 7 positions match TRBD1. Germline V gives CDR1 SGHVS, CDR2 FQNEAQ. The CDR3 spans 16 residues. Germline trimming cut 3 bases from V and 0 bases from J; bases unmatched to any gene: 2. CDR3 amino acids: CASSLRDSSYNSPLHF. The CDR3 region has the DNA TGTGCCAGCAGCTTGAGGGACAGCTCCTATAATTCACCCCTCCACTTT.

The chain employs TRBV11-1 and TRBJ1-1; D is uncertain. Per the germline V gene, CDR1 is SGHAT and CDR2 is FQDESV (reference sequence). The CDR3 covers 13 residues. The germline V and J ends were trimmed by 1 base and 2 bases, with 5 bases remaining between them. CDR3 sequence (DNA): TGTGCCAGCAGCTTAGTTGAAAACACTGAAGCTTTCTTT. Translation: CASSLVENTEAFF.

The rearrangement uses TRBV7-9 and TRBJ2-1; the match to TRBD2 covers 7 bases. This CDR3 has 15 amino acids. J lost 8 bases, V lost 5 bases, and 12 bases had no gene match. The germline gives CDR1 SEHNR, CDR2 FQNEAQ (reference sequence). CDR3 residues: CASSPTSHSGDEQFF. The CDR3 bases are TGTGCCAGCAGCCCGACTAGCCACTCTGGGGATGAGCAGTTCTTC.

The chain uses TRBV5-4 and TRBJ2-7, with 9 bases fitting TRBD1. V shed 1 base, J shed 3 bases, and the junction held 8 bases outside the gene matches. In germline, CDR1 is SGHNT, CDR2 YYREEE (reference sequence). This CDR3 comprises 16 residues. CDR3 sequence (DNA): TGTGCCAGCAGCTTGAGGAAGCCGGGACAGGGCTACGAGCAGTACTTC. Protein: CASSLRKPGQGYEQYF.

This chain connects TRBV27 to TRBJ2-5; 10 bases match TRBD1. Germline-derived CDR1 and CDR2 are MNHEY and SMNVEV (reference sequence). The CDR3 contains 15 residues. Germline trimming cut 4 bases from V and 5 bases from J; bases unmatched to any gene: 7. As DNA, the CDR3 is TGTGCCAGCAGTTATGACAGGGGGCCGGGGGAGACCCAGTACTTC. Its translation is CASSYDRGPGETQYF.

This clone was observed once. This rearrangement joins TRBV13 to TRBJ1-6; TRBD1 agrees at 7 bases. V gave up 2 bases and J gave up 5 bases; unmatched junction bases: 0. CDR3 length: 14 residues. Germline V lookup: CDR1 PRHDT, CDR2 FYEKMQ (reference sequence). CDR3 in amino acids: CASSLTGDNSPLHF. As DNA, the CDR3 is TGTGCCAGCAGCTTAACAGGGGATAATTCACCCCTCCACTTT.

This chain links TRBV6-5 with TRBJ2-7, with 7 positions matching TRBD1. This CDR3 region has 14 residues. V lost 4 bases, J lost 4 bases, and 7 bases stayed unmatched. CDR1 is MNHEY and CDR2 is SVGAGI in the germline V gene. The DNA of the CDR3 is TGTGCCAGCAGTTCTCGGACAGGATCTTACGAGCAGTACGTC. Residues: CASSSRTGSYEQYV.

This chain joins TRBV6-6 and TRBJ1-3; D is possibly TRBD1 (5 bases). The germline V gene has CDR1 MNHNY and CDR2 SVGAGI (reference sequence). The CDR3 consists of 15 residues. V was shortened by 4 bases and J by 0 bases, with 10 bases between the two germline ends. Here the CDR3 DNA reads TGTGCCAGCAGTTTACCAGGGAGCTCTGGAAACACCATATATTTT. Encoded protein: CASSLPGSSGNTIYF.

The V gene is TRBV7-2, the J gene TRBJ2-5; D possibly corresponds to TRBD2 (6 bases). Germline V lookup: CDR1 SGHTA, CDR2 FQGNSA. Trimming removed 3 bases from V and 5 bases from J, with 10 bases in between. The CDR3 has 13 amino acids. The CDR3 sequence: CASSLRRGETQYF. CDR3 DNA sequence: TGTGCCAGCAGCTTGAGGAGGGGTGAGACCCAGTACTTC.

The chain carries TRBV30 and TRBJ1-2; D is unresolved. The CDR3 is 12 residues long. CDR1 and CDR2 from the germline V gene are GTSNPN and SVGIG (reference sequence). V lost 3 bases, J lost 3 bases, and 8 bases lay in between. CDR3 DNA: TGTGCCTGGAGCAGGACGGACTATGGCTACACCTTC. Translation gives CAWSRTDYGYTF.

The chain uses TRBV5-1 and TRBJ1-3; 7 positions agree with TRBD1. Germline CDR1 reads SGHRS; CDR2 reads YFSETQ. With 5 bases clipped from V and 4 bases from J, the junction kept 6 bases outside the gene matches. This CDR3 is 14 amino acids long. CDR3 DNA: TGCGCCAGCAGGCAGACAGGGTACGGAAACACCATATATTTT. Translated: CASRQTGYGNTIYF.

The V call is TRBV10-1, the J call TRBJ2-1; D is unclear. The CDR3 extends over 14 amino acids. V lost 3 bases and J 8 bases, leaving 14 bases between the germline ends. Germline lookup yields CDR1 WNHNN and CDR2 SYGVQD (reference sequence). The CDR3 nucleotides read TGCGCCAGCAGTGAAATGGACCTGGGCCATGAGCAGTTCTTC. Amino acid sequence: CASSEMDLGHEQFF.

The gene calls are TRBV5-1 and TRBJ2-7; TRBD2 aligns across 7 bases. CDR1 and CDR2 (germline): SGHRS, YFSETQ. V was clipped by 4 bases and J by 3 bases; unmatched bases: 7. The CDR3 runs 14 residues. CDR3 coding DNA: TGCGCCAGCAGCCCTAGCGGCCTTTTCTACGAGCAGTACTTC. It is translated as CASSPSGLFYEQYF.